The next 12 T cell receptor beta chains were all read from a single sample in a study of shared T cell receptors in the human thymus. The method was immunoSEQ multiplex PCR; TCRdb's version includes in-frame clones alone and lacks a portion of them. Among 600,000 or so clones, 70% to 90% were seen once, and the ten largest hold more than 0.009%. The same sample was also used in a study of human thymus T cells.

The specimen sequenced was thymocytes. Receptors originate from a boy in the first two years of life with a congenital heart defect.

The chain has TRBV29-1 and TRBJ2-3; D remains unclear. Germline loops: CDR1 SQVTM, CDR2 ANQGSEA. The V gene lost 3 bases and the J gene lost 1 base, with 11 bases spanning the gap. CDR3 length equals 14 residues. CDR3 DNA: TGCAGCGTTGAGGAGCTAGTTGGCACAGATACGCAGTATTTT. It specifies CSVEELVGTDTQYF.

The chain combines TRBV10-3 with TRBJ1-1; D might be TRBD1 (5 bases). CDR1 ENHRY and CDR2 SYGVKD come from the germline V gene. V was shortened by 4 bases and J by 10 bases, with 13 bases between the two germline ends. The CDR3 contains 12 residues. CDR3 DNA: TGTGCCATCAGTGCGGGGGGTAGGGGAGCTTTCTTT. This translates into CAISAGGRGAFF.

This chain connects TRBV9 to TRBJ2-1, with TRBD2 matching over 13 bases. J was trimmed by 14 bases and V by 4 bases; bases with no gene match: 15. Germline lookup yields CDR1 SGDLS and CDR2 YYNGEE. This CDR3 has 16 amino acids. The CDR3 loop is CASSPPGTSGTRSEFF. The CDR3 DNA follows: TGTGCCAGCAGCCCCCCCGGGACTAGCGGGACCCGATCTGAGTTCTTC.

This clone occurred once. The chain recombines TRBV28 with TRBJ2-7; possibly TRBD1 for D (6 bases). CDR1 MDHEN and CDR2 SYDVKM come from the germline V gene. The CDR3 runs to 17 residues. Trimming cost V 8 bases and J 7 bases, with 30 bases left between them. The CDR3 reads CASAPSATGPGHREQYF. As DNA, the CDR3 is TGTGCCAGCGCACCAAGTGCGACGGGGCCGGGACATCGGGAGCAGTACTTC.

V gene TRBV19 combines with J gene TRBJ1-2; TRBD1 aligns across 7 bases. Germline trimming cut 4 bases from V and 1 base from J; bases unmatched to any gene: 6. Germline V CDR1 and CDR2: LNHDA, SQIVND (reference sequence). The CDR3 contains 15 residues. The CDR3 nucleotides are TGTGCCAGTAGTAAGCAACGACAGGGTAACTATGGCTACACCTTC. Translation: CASSKQRQGNYGYTF.

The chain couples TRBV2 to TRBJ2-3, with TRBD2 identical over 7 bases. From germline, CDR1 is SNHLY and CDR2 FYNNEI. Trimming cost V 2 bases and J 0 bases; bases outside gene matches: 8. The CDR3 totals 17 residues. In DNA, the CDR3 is TGTGCCAGCAGTGAAACCCCGCGGGGGTGGAGCACAGATACGCAGTATTTT. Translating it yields CASSETPRGWSTDTQYF.

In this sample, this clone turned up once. The CDR3 reads CASSQNLAGAYNEQFF. For the CDR3, the DNA is TGTGCCAGCAGCCAGAACCTAGCGGGGGCCTACAATGAGCAGTTCTTC. The chain joins TRBV14 to TRBJ2-1; 10 nucleotides match TRBD2. This CDR3 has 16 residues. Germline trimming cut 3 bases from V and 2 bases from J; bases unmatched to any gene: 4. Per the germline V gene, CDR1 is SGHDN and CDR2 is FVKESK. The whole variable domain, remainder taken from reference TRBV14 and TRBJ2-1, is EAGVTQFPSHSVIEKGQTVTLRCDPISGHDNLYWYRRVMGKEIKFLLHFVKESKQDESGMPNNRFLAERTGGTYSTLKVQPAELEDSGVYFCASSQNLAGAYNEQFFGPGTRLTVL.

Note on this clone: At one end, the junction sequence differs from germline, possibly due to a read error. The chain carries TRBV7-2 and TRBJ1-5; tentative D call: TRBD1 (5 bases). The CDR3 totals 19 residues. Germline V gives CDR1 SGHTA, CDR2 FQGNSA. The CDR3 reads CASSLVGGAAGRSNQPQHF. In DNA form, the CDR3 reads TGTGCCAGCAGTTTAGTGGGGGGTGCAGCGGGTCGAAGCAATCAGCCCCAGCATTTT.

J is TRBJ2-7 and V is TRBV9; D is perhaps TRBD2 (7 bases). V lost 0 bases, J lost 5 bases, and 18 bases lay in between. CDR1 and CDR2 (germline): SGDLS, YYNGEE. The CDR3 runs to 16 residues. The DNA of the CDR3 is TGTGCCAGCAGCGTAGGGCCAAGCAGCGGGGACAACGAGCAGTACTTC. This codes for CASSVGPSSGDNEQYF. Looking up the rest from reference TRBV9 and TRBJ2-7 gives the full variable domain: DSGVTQTPKHLITATGQRVTLRCSPRSGDLSVYWYQQSLDQGLQFLIQYYNGEERAKGNILERFSAQQFPDLHSELNLSSLELGDSALYFCASSVGPSSGDNEQYFGPGTRLTVT.

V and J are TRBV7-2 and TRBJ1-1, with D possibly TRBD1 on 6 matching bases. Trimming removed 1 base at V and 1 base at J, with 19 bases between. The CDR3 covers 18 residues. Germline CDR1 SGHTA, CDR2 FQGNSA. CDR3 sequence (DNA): TGTGCCAGCAGCTTAGTCATAGCCCCGGGACACGCGAACACTGAAGCTTTCTTT. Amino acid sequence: CASSLVIAPGHANTEAFF.

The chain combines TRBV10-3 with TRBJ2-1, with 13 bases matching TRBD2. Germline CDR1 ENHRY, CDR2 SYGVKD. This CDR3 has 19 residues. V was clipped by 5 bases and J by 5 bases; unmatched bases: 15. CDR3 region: CAISSLTSGRPLAHNEQFF. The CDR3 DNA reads TGTGCCATCAGTTCACTGACTAGCGGGAGGCCCCTAGCCCACAATGAGCAGTTCTTC.

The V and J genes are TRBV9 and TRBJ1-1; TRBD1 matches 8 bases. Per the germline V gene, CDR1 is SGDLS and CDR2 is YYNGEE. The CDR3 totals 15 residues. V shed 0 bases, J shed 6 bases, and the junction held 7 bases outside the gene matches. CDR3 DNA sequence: TGTGCCAGCAGCGTAGGGGGTCAGGGGGCTTCTGAAGCTTTCTTT. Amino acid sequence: CASSVGGQGASEAFF.